This T cell receptor beta chain was recovered during a study of blood T cells in healthy people across ages. Per the germline V gene, CDR1 is MNHNS and CDR2 is SASEGT. This CDR3 is 16 amino acids long. Concerning this clonotype: At one end, the junction sequence differs from germline, possibly due to a read error.

For the second PCR, which ran for about 7 to 12 cycles, a sample-barcoded 5' primer and a J-beta primer mix were used. Each cDNA molecule carried a tag from a template-switch adaptor that contained 12 random nucleotides. TCRdb independently ran MiXCR on the 5' RACE reads; one entry per CDR3 protein. In the table there are roughly 800,000 distinct CDR3 sequences, 25% to 30% of which are singletons. This sample also belongs to another study, concerning T cells of mothers and their children.

The gene calls are TRBV6-1 and TRBJ2-7; maybe TRBD1 (5 bases). Sequencing was performed on blood. The clonotype originates from a boy younger than 18 in good health. The CDR3 region is CAGSDLASEGVSEQYF. The CDR3, as DNA: TGTGCCGGCAGTGATCTGGCGAGTGAAGGGGTCTCCGAGCAGTACTTC.